The 32 T cell receptor beta chains in this list originate from one sample, sequenced in a study of read filtering for tumor transcriptome and immune sequencing. Molecular barcoded adaptors covering alpha/delta and beta/gamma chains were used on 400 ng RNA. TCRdb fed the reads into MiXCR, producing one record per CDR3 protein. The sample holds approximately 61,000 distinct CDR3 sequences, roughly 19% seen once. The sequenced material came from a population of CD138-negative cells sorted from bone marrow. These receptors all stem from a donor aged 40 or older with multiple myeloma.

There are many counts of this clonotype. The chain has TRBV7-8 and TRBJ1-2, with D possibly TRBD1 on 5 matching bases. Germline CDR1 reads SGHVS; CDR2 reads FQNEAQ. V lost 3 bases and J lost 5, with 13 bases in between. The CDR3 runs to 14 residues. As DNA, the CDR3 is TGTGCCAGCAGCTTGACAGACAGCTTTTATGGCTACACCTTC. Protein product: CASSLTDSFYGYTF.

In its sample, this clonotype was seen many times. Written as DNA, the CDR3 is TGCGCCAGCAGTGAGAATGGGAATCAGCCCCAGCATTTT. Translation gives CASSENGNQPQHF. V and J are TRBV10-2 and TRBJ1-5; D is undetermined. The ends were cut back, 2 bases at V and 4 bases at J, with 6 bases in the middle. Germline V gives CDR1 WSHSY, CDR2 SAAADI. The length of the CDR3 is 13 residues.

This clonotype has a count of ten or more. The CDR3 DNA sequence: TGTGCCAGCAGCCAATGGCCTGAGCAGTTCTTC. As protein: CASSQWPEQFF. This chain connects TRBV3-1 to TRBJ2-1, with D uncertain. V was cut by 2 bases and J by 9 bases, with 5 bases left in between. This CDR3 contains 11 residues. Germline values: CDR1 LGHDT, CDR2 YNNKEL (reference sequence).

This clonotype has only a few counts. This chain joins TRBV11-2 and TRBJ1-5; tentatively, D is TRBD1 (5 bases). There are 16 residues in the CDR3. Trimming cost V 2 bases and J 2 bases, with 13 bases left between them. Germline V CDR1 and CDR2: SGHAT, FQNNGV. The CDR3 bases are TGTGCCAGCAGCTTATTGGGTGGGGGACGCAATCAGCCCCAGCATTTT. Protein sequence: CASSLLGGGRNQPQHF.

V is TRBV28 and J is TRBJ1-5; no definite D call. Germline V CDR1 and CDR2: MDHEN, SYDVKM. This CDR3 is 14 amino acids long. Trimming stripped 1 base from V and 6 bases from J, with 10 bases between. The CDR3 DNA reads as TGTGCCAGCAGTTTATTCGTGGCAGTTCAGCCCCAGCATTTT. Translation gives CASSLFVAVQPQHF.

This clonotype was detected ten times or more. The chain employs TRBV3-1 and TRBJ2-3; D not certain. The CDR3 runs to 13 residues. V lost 6 bases, J lost 4 bases, and 11 bases lay in between. Germline-derived CDR1 and CDR2 are LGHDT and YNNKEL (reference sequence). DNA for the CDR3: TGTGCCAGCAGACGGAGCAAAGCAGATACGCAGTATTTT. Translation: CASRRSKADTQYF.

This clonotype appeared many times. V and J are TRBV11-2 and TRBJ2-7; D is perhaps TRBD2 (5 bases). Germline V gene sequence: CDR1 SGHAT, CDR2 FQNNGV. The V gene lost 3 bases and the J gene lost 7 bases, with 16 bases spanning the gap. This CDR3 comprises 14 residues. This CDR3 is CASSFPGLLREQYF. In DNA form, the CDR3 reads TGTGCCAGCAGCTTTCCAGGACTGTTGCGGGAGCAGTACTTC.

V usage is TRBV7-2 and J usage is TRBJ2-4; perhaps TRBD1 as D (7 bases). V was pared by 5 bases and J by 8 bases, with 19 bases between. This CDR3 region has 15 residues. CDR1 and CDR2 from the germline V gene are SGHTA and FQGNSA. CDR3 sequence reads: CASSPGGRGRDIQYF. The CDR3 nucleotides are TGTGCCAGCAGCCCCGGGGGCAGGGGGAGAGACATTCAGTACTTC.

A remark on this clonotype: A read error is the likely source, as a far larger clone sits one nucleotide away. The chain joins TRBV6-2 or TRBV6-3 to TRBJ2-1, with a weak D call TRBD2 (5 bases). Germline V CDR1 and CDR2: MNHEY, SVGEGT. The CDR3 is 15 residues long. The CDR3 bases are TGTGCCAGCATTGAGAGTCCAGCGGTCGGGGAGACCCAGTGCTTC. Translation gives CASIESPAVGETQCF.

Many counts were recorded for this clonotype. This chain uses TRBV10-1 with TRBJ1-1; 7 bases fit TRBD1. The CDR3 length is 14 residues. From germline, CDR1 is WNHNN and CDR2 SYGVQD (reference sequence). Losses at the gene ends were 2 bases for V and 1 base for J; bases not matched to a gene: 1. CDR3 in DNA: TGCGCCAGCAGTGAGGGACAGGCGAACACTGAAGCTTTCTTT. It yields the protein CASSEGQANTEAFF.

In its sample, this clonotype was seen a few times. The chain couples TRBV20-1 to TRBJ2-3; TRBD2 matches at 10 bases. V trimming: 4 bases; J trimming: 5 bases; junction bases outside the gene matches: 9. The germline gives CDR1 DFQATT, CDR2 SNEGSKA (reference sequence). The CDR3 sequence is 15 residues long. The CDR3 reads CSATEPSGSGDTQYF. DNA for the CDR3: TGCAGTGCTACCGAGCCTAGCGGGAGCGGAGATACGCAGTATTTT.

This clonotype was detected many times. The chain is built from TRBV7-3 and TRBJ2-7; possible D gene TRBD2, 6 bases. Germline V gene lookup returns CDR1 SGHTA and CDR2 FQGTGA. The CDR3 runs to 13 residues. The ends were cut back, 5 bases at V and 6 bases at J, with 14 bases in the middle. CDR3 sequence: CASSTVGGAEQYF. CDR3 DNA: TGTGCCAGCAGCACAGTCGGAGGGGCCGAGCAGTACTTC.

This clonotype has ten or more counts. The chain carries TRBV20-1 and TRBJ2-1; 7 nucleotides line up with TRBD1. The V gene's germline CDR1 is DFQATT and CDR2 SNEGSKA (reference sequence). V shed 0 bases and J 5 bases; nucleotides not matched to a gene: 7. The CDR3 has 15 amino acids. The CDR3 reads CSARDVRGRHNEQFF. As DNA, the CDR3 is TGCAGTGCTAGAGATGTAAGGGGGCGCCACAATGAGCAGTTCTTC.

The sample holds a few counts of this clonotype. This chain joins TRBV5-5 and TRBJ2-5; TRBD2 is a possible D gene (5 bases). Germline loops: CDR1 SGHKS, CDR2 YYEKEE (reference sequence). The CDR3 runs 16 residues. V gave up 2 bases and J gave up 3 bases, with 17 bases separating them. CDR3 residues: CASSFQPGLDEETQYF. CDR3 in DNA: TGTGCCAGCAGCTTCCAGCCCGGACTGGACGAAGAGACCCAGTACTTC.

This clonotype came up many times. CDR3: CASSTGSYKETQYF. CDR3 DNA sequence: TGTGCCAGCAGCACTGGGTCCTACAAAGAGACCCAGTACTTC. The chain couples TRBV7-8 to TRBJ2-5; D remains ambiguous. Trimming took 5 bases from V and 3 from J, leaving 13 bases between them. The CDR3 is 14 residues long. CDR1 is SGHVS, CDR2 FQNEAQ, per germline.

The chain uses TRBV5-1 and TRBJ2-3; the D gene is possibly TRBD2 (5 bases). CDR3 length: 14 residues. Looked up from germline, CDR1 is SGHRS and CDR2 is YFSETQ. V gave up 4 bases and J gave up 0 bases, with 9 bases separating them. For the CDR3, the DNA is TGCGCCAGCAGCCCGGGAACTAGCACAGATACGCAGTATTTT. This gives the protein CASSPGTSTDTQYF. Full variable domain (rest looked up from reference TRBV5-1 and TRBJ2-3): KAGVTQTPRYLIKTRGQQVTLSCSPISGHRSVSWYQQTPGQGLQFLFEYFSETQRNKGNFPGRFSGRQFSNSRSEMNVSTLELGDSALYLCASSPGTSTDTQYFGPGTRLTVL.

This clonotype was counted ten times or more. V and J are TRBV28 and TRBJ1-2; 8 nucleotides align to TRBD1. The CDR3 totals 16 residues. J lost 3 bases, V lost 2 bases, and 8 bases had no gene match. The germline V gene encodes CDR1 MDHEN and CDR2 SYDVKM. DNA for the CDR3: TGTGCCAGCAGTTTAGGTACAGGGGGTCCCTACTATGGCTACACCTTC. Translating gives CASSLGTGGPYYGYTF.

This clonotype was seen at least ten times. V is TRBV10-3 and J is TRBJ2-1; TRBD1 aligns across 8 bases. The V gene's germline CDR1 is ENHRY and CDR2 SYGVKD. J gave up 4 bases and V 6 bases, and 5 bases lay outside the gene matches. This CDR3 comprises 14 residues. In DNA, the CDR3 is TGTGCCATCAGCCCGGGACAGGAGTACAATGAGCAGTTCTTC. The encoded protein is CAISPGQEYNEQFF.

This clonotype showed up many times. CDR3 loop: CSGGAGGNEQFF. DNA of the CDR3: TGCAGCGGAGGAGCGGGGGGTAATGAGCAGTTCTTC. This chain uses TRBV29-1 with TRBJ2-1, with 9 bases aligning to TRBD2. With 7 bases clipped from V and 7 bases from J, the junction kept 5 bases outside the gene matches. This CDR3 has 12 amino acids. Per germline, CDR1 SQVTM and CDR2 ANQGSEA.

In its sample, this clonotype was seen many times. The chain's CDR3 is CASSLDGAANTGELFF. The CDR3 coding sequence is TGTGCCAGCAGCTTAGACGGGGCCGCGAACACCGGGGAGCTGTTTTTT. V is TRBV11-1 and J is TRBJ2-2, with D tentatively TRBD1 or TRBD2 (5 bases each). This CDR3 is built from 16 residues. V lost 1 base, J lost 0 bases, and 9 bases lay in between. Per the germline V gene, CDR1 is SGHAT and CDR2 is FQDESV (reference sequence).

This clonotype was found many times. V gene TRBV19 combines with J gene TRBJ2-5; D uncertain. The CDR3 has 13 residues. The germline V gene has CDR1 LNHDA and CDR2 SQIVND (reference sequence). V lost 3 bases, J lost 6 bases, and 11 bases lay in between. CDR3 DNA: TGTGCCAGTAGTATGGTGGACGCCAAGACCCAGTACTTC. It is translated as CASSMVDAKTQYF.

J is TRBJ1-1 and V is TRBV24-1; TRBD1 matches 7 bases. Germline V gives CDR1 KGHDR, CDR2 SFDVKD. CDR3 length equals 12 residues. Unmatched junction bases numbered 0, after V lost 4 bases and J lost 5 bases. Here the CDR3 reads CATSDRGTEAFF. CDR3 nucleotide sequence: TGTGCCACCAGTGACAGGGGGACTGAAGCTTTCTTT.

This clonotype has a count of ten or more. The chain links TRBV20-1 to TRBJ2-4; 7 nucleotides agree with TRBD2. The CDR3 sequence is 13 residues long. Germline V gene data show CDR1 as DFQATT and CDR2 as SNEGSKA (reference sequence). The V segment lost 7 bases and the J segment 2 bases; nucleotides outside the gene matches: 5. CDR3 sequence: CSVAGDSKNIQYF. CDR3 sequence (DNA): TGCAGTGTGGCGGGAGACTCCAAAAACATTCAGTACTTC.

This clonotype was counted at least ten times. CDR3 amino acids: CASSPGLAEKFF. As DNA, the CDR3 is TGTGCCAGCAGCCCGGGACTAGCGGAGAAGTTCTTC. This rearrangement joins TRBV27 to TRBJ2-1; 11 bases agree with TRBD2. The CDR3 consists of 12 residues. After removal of 6 bases from V and 14 bases from J, the junction contained 6 bases not matched to a gene. The V gene's germline CDR1 is MNHEY and CDR2 SMNVEV (reference sequence).

This clonotype was seen at least ten times. The rearrangement uses TRBV7-9 and TRBJ2-5, with unresolved D. Looked up from germline, CDR1 is SEHNR and CDR2 is FQNEAQ (reference sequence). Trimming pared 8 bases from V and 5 bases from J, leaving 6 bases between. This CDR3 is 10 amino acids long. The CDR3 spells CASGMETQYF. The DNA for the CDR3 is TGTGCCAGCGGCATGGAGACCCAGTACTTC.

This clonotype was counted at least ten times. The chain couples TRBV29-1 to TRBJ1-2; no clear D gene. The CDR3 sequence is 13 residues long. V lost 3 bases and J 0 bases, leaving 8 bases between the germline ends. CDR1 and CDR2 (germline): SQVTM, ANQGSEA. CDR3 residues: CSVELQSNYGYTF. The CDR3 region has the DNA TGCAGCGTTGAGCTGCAGTCTAACTATGGCTACACCTTC.

The V call is TRBV20-1, the J call TRBJ2-7; tentatively, D is TRBD2 (5 bases). Germline values: CDR1 DFQATT, CDR2 SNEGSKA (reference sequence). The CDR3 is made up of 12 amino acids. V lost 1 base and J lost 7, with 11 bases in between. CDR3 amino acids: CSARADRGEQYF. In DNA form, the CDR3 reads TGCAGTGCTAGAGCCGACCGGGGAGAGCAGTACTTC.

This clonotype was detected ten times or more. The V gene is TRBV5-4, the J gene TRBJ2-3, with D perhaps given as TRBD1 or TRBD2 (5 bases each). The V end was cut by 9 bases, the J end by 2 bases, with 13 bases between. Germline values: CDR1 SGHNT, CDR2 YYREEE (reference sequence). The CDR3 is made up of 13 amino acids. The CDR3 sequence: CANRDGFTDTQYF. The CDR3 bases are TGTGCCAACCGGGACGGATTCACAGATACGCAGTATTTT.

The CDR3 DNA is TGCAGTGCAGCAGCGGGGGCGGGAGATACGCAGTATTTT. This codes for CSAAAGAGDTQYF. The chain couples TRBV20-1 to TRBJ2-3; TRBD2 matches 8 bases. CDR3 length equals 13 residues. The V gene's germline CDR1 is DFQATT and CDR2 SNEGSKA (reference sequence). The junction had 7 bases not matched to a gene; V was cut back by 6 bases and J by 5 bases.

Regarding this clonotype: A clone one base away is much larger, so this may be a read error. The chain couples TRBV5-1 to TRBJ2-1, with D maybe TRBD2 (6 bases). The CDR3 has 15 residues. Germline values: CDR1 SGHRS, CDR2 YFSETQ. Written as DNA, the CDR3 is TGCGCCAGCAGCTTGGTGGGGACTGACTTCAATGAGAAGTTCTTC. As protein: CASSLVGTDFNEKFF.

As for this clonotype: A read error may be the cause here, since a much bigger clone is one base away. The J gene is TRBJ2-5, the V gene TRBV4-1, with unresolved D. The CDR3 is made up of 14 amino acids. CDR1 and CDR2 from the germline V gene are MGHRA and YSYEKL. Trimming stripped 1 base from V and 4 bases from J, with 10 bases between. CDR3: CASSQVQEPETQYF. CDR3 DNA sequence: TGCGCCAGCAGCCAAGTTCAGGAACCAGAGACCCAGTACTTC.

V usage is TRBV20-1 and J usage is TRBJ2-2, with D tentatively TRBD1 (5 bases). Germline values: CDR1 DFQATT, CDR2 SNEGSKA (reference sequence). Trimming stripped 2 bases from V and 5 bases from J, with 9 bases between. The CDR3 contains 13 residues. The DNA for the CDR3 is TGCAGTGCTAGACAGGGTTGGACCGGGGAGCTGTTTTTT. As protein: CSARQGWTGELFF.